These 27 T cell receptor beta chains originate from one sample sequenced in a study of blood T cell repertoires in COVID-19. TCRdb keeps only in-frame clones here, not all; method: immunoSEQ multiplex PCR. The sample contains around 30,000 clones, roughly 90% of which appear only once. Source material: peripheral blood. The receptor set was obtained from a man in his sixties with acute or convalescent COVID-19.

The genes are TRBV10-3 and TRBJ1-1, with TRBD1 matching 10 bases. The CDR3 runs to 15 residues. CDR1 is ENHRY, CDR2 SYGVKD, per germline. V lost 4 bases and J lost 3; bases outside the gene matches: 5. CDR3 bases: TGTGCCATCAGTGTTGGGGGACAGGGGTACACTGAAGCTTTCTTT. Amino acid sequence: CAISVGGQGYTEAFF.

V usage is TRBV3-1 (or the pseudogene TRBV3-2) and J usage is TRBJ1-5; D gene unclear. The V end lost 1 base, the J end lost 3 bases, and 7 bases lay between the germline ends. Germline CDR1 is LGHDT and CDR2 is YNNKEL (reference sequence). The CDR3 has 14 residues. Written as DNA, the CDR3 is TGTGCCAGCAGCCAAGGGACTGTCAATCAGCCCCAGCATTTT. This encodes CASSQGTVNQPQHF.

This chain uses TRBV29-1 with TRBJ1-2; TRBD1 matches at 8 bases. The germline V gene has CDR1 SQVTM and CDR2 ANQGSEA. CDR3 length: 17 amino acids. V shed 0 bases and J 2 bases; nucleotides not matched to a gene: 11. This CDR3 reads CSVEDAPDRGRNYGYTF. Here the CDR3 DNA reads TGCAGCGTTGAAGATGCCCCCGACAGGGGAAGGAACTATGGCTACACCTTC. Together with reference TRBV29-1 and TRBJ1-2, the CDR3 gives the full variable domain: SAVISQKPSRDICQRGTSLTIQCQVDSQVTMMFWYRQQPGQSLTLIATANQGSEATYESGFVIDKFPISRPNLTFSTLTVSNMSPEDSSIYLCSVEDAPDRGRNYGYTFGSGTRLTVV.

The rearrangement links TRBV18 to TRBJ2-6, with 9 positions matching TRBD1. Trimming took 5 bases from V and 0 from J; bases not matched to a gene: 11. Germline V gene data show CDR1 as KGHSH and CDR2 as LQKENI. This CDR3 comprises 19 residues. CDR3 loop: CASSYTPGQGVSGANVLTF. In nucleotides, the CDR3 is TGTGCCAGCTCATACACGCCGGGACAGGGCGTCTCTGGGGCCAACGTCCTGACTTTC.

CDR3 sequence: CASSLVGTRLSGNTIYF. DNA for the CDR3: TGTGCCAGCAGCTTAGTTGGGACAAGACTCTCTGGAAACACCATATATTTT. The chain uses TRBV7-9 and TRBJ1-3; possibly TRBD1 for D (6 bases). Between the trimmed V and J ends, which lost 1 base and 0 bases, there was a span of 13 bases. Germline V lookup: CDR1 SEHNR, CDR2 FQNEAQ (reference sequence). The CDR3 contains 17 residues.

This clone was detected only once. V and J are TRBV11-3 and TRBJ1-1; D is ambiguous. The V and J ends lost 5 bases and 1 base respectively, with 17 bases between them. Germline V gene lookup returns CDR1 SGHNT and CDR2 YENEEA. The CDR3 covers 16 residues. As DNA, the CDR3 is TGTGCCAGCAGCCTACACTCATTAGCGGGGAACACTGAAGCTTTCTTT. This gives the protein CASSLHSLAGNTEAFF.

This rearrangement joins TRBV5-4 to TRBJ2-5, with TRBD2 as a possible D gene (6 bases). The germline gives CDR1 SGHNT, CDR2 YYREEE (reference sequence). The CDR3 extends over 15 amino acids. Between the trimmed V and J ends, which lost 2 bases and 2 bases, there was a span of 13 bases. This CDR3 is CASSFAGGAQETQYF. CDR3 coding DNA: TGTGCCAGCAGCTTCGCGGGCGGGGCTCAAGAGACCCAGTACTTC.

The chain joins TRBV5-4 to TRBJ2-2; a possible D gene is TRBD2 (7 bases). Germline assignment: CDR1 SGHNT and CDR2 YYREEE (reference sequence). V was pared by 1 base and J by 5 bases, with 18 bases between. This CDR3 is 17 amino acids long. The CDR3 bases are TGTGCCAGCAGCTTGCAGCAGGGGAGGGATAGGACCGGGGAGCTGTTTTTT. The encoded protein is CASSLQQGRDRTGELFF.

The chain uses TRBV6-5 and TRBJ2-2; 8 nucleotides match TRBD2. The germline gives CDR1 MNHEY, CDR2 SVGAGI. V shed 2 bases and J 5 bases; nucleotides not matched to a gene: 7. The CDR3 has 16 residues. The CDR3 coding sequence is TGTGCCAGCAGTTACACGAGCGGGAGATCGACCGGGGAGCTGTTTTTT. Protein sequence: CASSYTSGRSTGELFF.

The chain combines TRBV25-1 with TRBJ2-1; 7 bases line up with TRBD2. V lost 6 bases to trimming and J lost 7 bases; unmatched junction nucleotides: 0. The germline gives CDR1 MGHDK, CDR2 SYGVNS. There are 11 residues in the CDR3. As DNA, the CDR3 is TGTGCCAGCAGAGCGGGAAATGAGCAGTTCTTC. It encodes CASRAGNEQFF.

V gene TRBV4-3 combines with J gene TRBJ1-6; the D gene is possibly TRBD1 (6 bases). V lost 1 base and J lost 2, with 6 bases in between. Per the germline V gene, CDR1 is LGHNA and CDR2 is YSLEER. The CDR3 loop spans 15 amino acids. CDR3 region: CASSQGDTYNSPLHF. The CDR3 nucleotides read TGCGCCAGCAGCCAAGGGGACACCTATAATTCACCCCTCCACTTT.

The V call is TRBV27, the J call TRBJ2-6, with D possibly TRBD2 on 6 matching bases. The CDR3 is 17 residues long. Deletions cut 7 bases from V and 2 bases from J, with 18 bases between. CDR1 is MNHEY, CDR2 SMNVEV, per germline (reference sequence). The DNA of the CDR3 is TGTGCCAGCACTATGGGGCAGGGAGGAACTGGGGCCAACGTCCTGACTTTC. Protein sequence: CASTMGQGGTGANVLTF.

The chain couples TRBV7-3 to TRBJ1-3, with D maybe TRBD1 (5 bases). The CDR3 has 13 amino acids. The germline V and J ends were trimmed by 2 bases and 12 bases, with 14 bases remaining between them. CDR1 is SGHTA, CDR2 FQGTGA, per germline. In nucleotides, the CDR3 is TGTGCCAGCAGCTTATCCCCGGATGGACACATATATTTT. Translation: CASSLSPDGHIYF.

This clone was found once. The V gene is TRBV27, the J gene TRBJ2-5, with D maybe TRBD2 (6 bases). The V and J ends lost 6 bases and 5 bases respectively, with 19 bases between them. The CDR3 totals 15 residues. CDR1 is MNHEY, CDR2 SMNVEV, per germline (reference sequence). CDR3 protein: CASSLGLPTGETQYF. In nucleotides, the CDR3 is TGTGCCAGCAGCTTGGGACTTCCAACGGGGGAGACCCAGTACTTC.

The rearrangement uses TRBV27 and TRBJ2-3; possibly TRBD2 for D (5 bases). The CDR3 has 14 residues. V lost 6 bases and J lost 4, with 14 bases in between. From germline, CDR1 is MNHEY and CDR2 SMNVEV (reference sequence). The CDR3 region is CASSTPLVADTQYF. For the CDR3, the DNA is TGTGCCAGCAGCACACCACTAGTTGCAGATACGCAGTATTTT.

This chain connects TRBV27 to TRBJ1-2; D remains unclear. This CDR3 has 15 amino acids. Trimming took 3 bases from V and 0 from J, leaving 11 bases between them. Per the germline V gene, CDR1 is MNHEY and CDR2 is SMNVEV (reference sequence). CDR3 residues: CASSFSPRANYGYTF. In nucleotides, the CDR3 is TGTGCCAGCAGTTTTTCCCCGAGAGCTAACTATGGCTACACCTTC.

This clone was detected only once. The rearrangement links TRBV12-5 to TRBJ1-2, with D unclear. The CDR3 totals 13 residues. Trimming stripped 1 base from V and 4 bases from J, with 7 bases between. CDR1 and CDR2 from the germline V gene are LGHNT and FRNRAP. CDR3 in amino acids: CASGLDGRYGYTF. CDR3 nucleotide sequence: TGTGCTAGTGGTTTGGACGGTCGCTATGGCTACACCTTC. Drawing the rest from reference TRBV12-5 and TRBJ1-2, the complete variable domain is DARVTQTPRHKVTEMGQEVTMRCQPILGHNTVFWYRQTMMQGLELLAYFRNRAPLDDSGMPKDRFSAEMPDATLATLKIQPSEPRDSAVYFCASGLDGRYGYTFGSGTRLTVV.

This sequence joins TRBV18 and TRBJ1-1; D may be TRBD1 (6 bases). From germline, CDR1 is KGHSH and CDR2 LQKENI. V was pared by 3 bases and J by 0 bases, with 11 bases between. The CDR3 sequence is 15 residues long. CDR3 coding DNA: TGTGCCAGCTCACCTAGGACAGAAATGAACACTGAAGCTTTCTTT. It codes for CASSPRTEMNTEAFF.

This rearrangement joins TRBV18 to TRBJ2-1; tentative D call: TRBD2 (7 bases). V lost 6 bases, J lost 7 bases, and 19 bases lay in between. Germline V gene sequence: CDR1 KGHSH, CDR2 LQKENI. CDR3 length equals 15 residues. The CDR3 protein is CASSSTGGLFNEQFF. The CDR3, as DNA: TGTGCCAGCTCGTCGACGGGGGGCCTTTTTAATGAGCAGTTCTTC.

V and J are TRBV27 and TRBJ2-1; 7 nucleotides agree with TRBD2. Germline loops: CDR1 MNHEY, CDR2 SMNVEV (reference sequence). With 4 bases clipped from V and 6 bases from J, the junction kept 3 bases outside the gene matches. CDR3 length: 13 amino acids. DNA of the CDR3: TGTGCCAGCAGTTCGAGGACTAGCAATGAGCAGTTCTTC. Residues: CASSSRTSNEQFF.

V and J are TRBV7-2 and TRBJ1-1; D gene uncertain. Germline CDR1 SGHTA, CDR2 FQGNSA. V shed 5 bases and J shed 4 bases, with 11 bases lying between them. CDR3 length equals 13 residues. CDR3 loop: CASSTFEGTEAFF. In DNA, the CDR3 is TGTGCCAGCAGCACTTTCGAGGGCACTGAAGCTTTCTTT.

The genes are TRBV5-1 and TRBJ2-7; TRBD1 matches 8 bases. J lost 3 bases, V lost 0 bases, and 2 bases had no gene match. Germline CDR1 reads SGHRS; CDR2 reads YFSETQ. The CDR3 covers 14 residues. The CDR3 DNA follows: TGCGCCAGCAGCTTGGGGACAGGGCTCTACGAGCAGTACTTC. As protein: CASSLGTGLYEQYF.

The J gene is TRBJ1-2, the V gene TRBV4-3, with a tentative D call TRBD1 (6 bases). CDR3 length equals 16 residues. The germline V gene encodes CDR1 LGHNA and CDR2 YSLEER. Trimming took off 2 bases at V and 6 bases at J, with 19 bases between the two ends. CDR3 region: CASSQPGQSNRDGYTF. CDR3 nucleotide sequence: TGCGCCAGCAGCCAACCTGGACAGTCCAACCGGGATGGCTACACCTTC.

The chain uses TRBV6-2 or TRBV6-3 and TRBJ2-4, with TRBD2 matching over 9 bases. Per germline, CDR1 MNHEY and CDR2 SVGEGT. V was clipped by 3 bases and J by 6 bases; unmatched bases: 9. This CDR3 is built from 16 residues. In DNA form, the CDR3 reads TGTGCCAGCAGTTATAAGGGACTAGCAGAAGCAAACATTCAGTACTTC. As protein: CASSYKGLAEANIQYF.

The chain is built from TRBV29-1 and TRBJ1-1; D is perhaps TRBD1 (6 bases). CDR3 length equals 14 residues. From germline, CDR1 is SQVTM and CDR2 ANQGSEA. The V and J ends lost 7 bases and 0 bases respectively, with 15 bases between them. In DNA, the CDR3 is TGCAGCGGTAGCCTGGGACACCTGAACACTGAAGCTTTCTTT. Its protein is CSGSLGHLNTEAFF.

The CDR3 region is CASSPNREGTQYF. The CDR3 region has the DNA TGTGCCAGCAGCCCTAACCGGGAGGGTACCCAGTACTTC. The chain combines TRBV14 with TRBJ2-5; TRBD2 matches 8 bases. Trimming cost V 4 bases and J 8 bases; bases outside gene matches: 6. The CDR3 runs to 13 residues. Per the germline V gene, CDR1 is SGHDN and CDR2 is FVKESK.

V is TRBV27 and J is TRBJ2-2, with 11 positions matching TRBD2. Germline V gene data show CDR1 as MNHEY and CDR2 as SMNVEV (reference sequence). The CDR3 spans 17 residues. V lost 0 bases, J lost 2 bases, and 2 bases stayed unmatched. CDR3 sequence (DNA): TGTGCCAGCAGTTTATCTAGCGGGAGGGCAAACACCGGGGAGCTGTTTTTT. Its protein product is CASSLSSGRANTGELFF.